One sample yielded the 28 T cell receptor beta chains listed below, sequenced in a study of blood T cell repertoires in COVID-19. Assay: immunoSEQ multiplex PCR; the TCRdb copy retains only in-frame clones and omits some. The sample has a few hundred thousand clones; around 90% are singletons. Sequenced input: PBMCs or T cells enriched from blood (not recorded which). The receptors derive from a man between 18 and 29 years old who had recovered from COVID-19.

V is TRBV5-1 and J is TRBJ2-7; D not resolved. V lost 5 bases to trimming and J lost 5 bases, with 11 bases between them. The CDR3 has 12 residues. Germline assignment: CDR1 SGHRS and CDR2 YFSETQ. CDR3 region: CASRPDLDEQYF. The CDR3 region has the DNA TGCGCCAGCAGACCAGATTTGGACGAGCAGTACTTC.

The chain joins TRBV6-5 to TRBJ2-1; D gene unclear. This CDR3 has 11 amino acids. V was shortened by 6 bases and J by 8 bases, with 8 bases between the two germline ends. In germline, CDR1 is MNHEY, CDR2 SVGAGI. CDR3 residues: CASSEYDEQFF. The DNA of the CDR3 is TGTGCCAGCAGCGAGTACGATGAGCAGTTCTTC.

The V call is TRBV10-1, the J call TRBJ2-7; weak D call: TRBD2 (5 bases). Germline CDR1 WNHNN, CDR2 SYGVQD (reference sequence). The germline V and J ends were trimmed by 0 bases and 5 bases, with 8 bases remaining between them. This CDR3 spans 13 amino acids. CDR3 in DNA: TGCGCCAGCAGTGAGTCGAATAGCGACGAGCAGTACTTC. Protein product: CASSESNSDEQYF.

This clone showed up just a few times. This chain connects TRBV27 to TRBJ2-7, with TRBD2 matching 8 bases. The CDR3 loop spans 16 amino acids. CDR1 and CDR2 (germline): MNHEY, SMNVEV (reference sequence). The ends lost 3 bases at V and 2 bases at J; junction bases unmatched: 9. CDR3 in amino acids: CASSFSGTVMAYEQYF. In DNA, the CDR3 is TGTGCCAGCAGTTTTAGCGGGACTGTGATGGCCTACGAGCAGTACTTC.

The genes are TRBV6-2 or TRBV6-3 and TRBJ1-2; 7 nucleotides match TRBD1. Germline V gene sequence: CDR1 MNHEY, CDR2 SVGEGT. The CDR3 is 16 residues long. With V trimmed by 5 bases and J by 3 bases, 12 bases remained unmatched. The CDR3 is CASSPILGGADYGYTF. Written as DNA, the CDR3 is TGTGCCAGCAGTCCGATTCTAGGGGGCGCCGACTATGGCTACACCTTC.

The chain has TRBV6-5 and TRBJ2-2; D possibly corresponds to TRBD2 (5 bases). Germline V gene lookup returns CDR1 MNHEY and CDR2 SVGAGI. This CDR3 region has 15 residues. Trimming shortened V by 6 bases and J by 4 bases, and 15 bases separated the two germline ends. The CDR3 bases are TGTGCCAGCAGGCTGGATACCCGGGGCACCGGGGAGCTGTTTTTT. Amino acids: CASRLDTRGTGELFF.

The CDR3 DNA reads as TGTGCCAGCAGCTCACAGGGGCCTAGCTCTGGAAACACCATATATTTT. Translated: CASSSQGPSSGNTIYF. The rearrangement joins TRBV9 to TRBJ1-3; 7 bases are a match to TRBD1. V shed 4 bases and J 0 bases; nucleotides not matched to a gene: 7. This CDR3 has 16 residues. Germline CDR1 SGDLS, CDR2 YYNGEE.

The chain links TRBV11-2 to TRBJ2-7; 7 positions agree with TRBD1. The CDR3 is 13 residues long. Looked up from germline, CDR1 is SGHAT and CDR2 is FQNNGV. With 6 bases clipped from V and 2 bases from J, the junction kept 4 bases outside the gene matches. In DNA form, the CDR3 reads TGTGCCAGCAGTACAACAGGGGCCTACGAGCAGTACTTC. Residues: CASSTTGAYEQYF.

V is TRBV2 and J is TRBJ1-1; perhaps TRBD1 as D (6 bases). Looked up from germline, CDR1 is SNHLY and CDR2 is FYNNEI. The CDR3 spans 14 residues. V gave up 7 bases and J gave up 3 bases, with 15 bases separating them. The CDR3 here is CASTSEGVDTEAFF. For the CDR3, the DNA is TGTGCCAGCACAAGTGAGGGGGTTGACACTGAAGCTTTCTTT.

This rearrangement joins TRBV11-2 to TRBJ1-1; D perhaps matches TRBD1 (6 bases). Trimming cost V 1 base and J 5 bases, with 14 bases left between them. This CDR3 spans 15 amino acids. Germline V gives CDR1 SGHAT, CDR2 FQNNGV. The CDR3 DNA is TGTGCCAGCAGCTTAGTAAGGGGGTCACGAACTGAAGCTTTCTTT. Its protein is CASSLVRGSRTEAFF.

This chain links TRBV27 with TRBJ1-4; maybe TRBD1 (6 bases). Germline CDR1 MNHEY, CDR2 SMNVEV (reference sequence). V was clipped by 6 bases and J by 0 bases, with 11 bases between them. The CDR3 runs to 15 residues. The CDR3 nucleotides read TGTGCCAGCAGCCCACAGGGCGCAACTAATGAAAAACTGTTTTTT. It is translated as CASSPQGATNEKLFF. Using reference TRBV27 and TRBJ1-4 for the parts outside the CDR3, the full variable domain is EAQVTQNPRYLITVTGKKLTVTCSQNMNHEYMSWYRQDPGLGLRQIYYSMNVEVTDKGDVPEGYKVSRKEKRNFPLILESPSPNQTSLYFCASSPQGATNEKLFFGSGTQLSVL.

CDR3 in amino acids: CAISEFGMNTEAFF. The CDR3 bases are TGTGCCATCAGTGAGTTCGGGATGAACACTGAAGCTTTCTTT. The V gene is TRBV10-3, the J gene TRBJ1-1; D is unclear. This CDR3 has 14 amino acids. Trimming removed 1 base at V and 0 bases at J, with 6 bases between. The V gene's germline CDR1 is ENHRY and CDR2 SYGVKD.

The table lists this clone with a few counts. The chain joins TRBV5-1 to TRBJ2-7, with TRBD2 matching over 10 bases. The CDR3 runs 16 residues. Per germline, CDR1 SGHRS and CDR2 YFSETQ. The trim removed 5 bases at V and 3 bases at J, leaving 11 bases unmatched. This chain's CDR3 is CASSSRRTSGDYEQYF. CDR3 coding DNA: TGCGCCAGCAGTTCCAGGCGGACTAGCGGTGACTACGAGCAGTACTTC. The full variable domain, completed using reference TRBV5-1 and TRBJ2-7, is KAGVTQTPRYLIKTRGQQVTLSCSPISGHRSVSWYQQTPGQGLQFLFEYFSETQRNKGNFPGRFSGRQFSNSRSEMNVSTLELGDSALYLCASSSRRTSGDYEQYFGPGTRLTVT.

The chain has TRBV18 and TRBJ1-4, with D possibly being TRBD1 (6 bases). The ends were cut back, 6 bases at V and 4 bases at J, with 18 bases in the middle. Germline V gene data show CDR1 as KGHSH and CDR2 as LQKENI. The CDR3 spans 16 residues. CDR3 in amino acids: CASSTTRQEFNEKLFF. CDR3 nucleotides: TGTGCCAGCTCCACGACCAGACAGGAGTTTAATGAAAAACTGTTTTTT.

This rearrangement joins TRBV19 to TRBJ1-5; 8 nucleotides line up with TRBD1. The junction had 5 bases not matched to a gene; V was cut back by 4 bases and J by 6 bases. Germline values: CDR1 LNHDA, CDR2 SQIVND (reference sequence). The CDR3 runs 14 residues. The CDR3 DNA reads TGTGCCAGTAGTAGACCAGGGGGCAGTCAGCCCCAGCATTTT. This gives the protein CASSRPGGSQPQHF.

The chain links TRBV7-2 to TRBJ1-1, with 9 bases that match TRBD1. After removal of 5 bases from V and 5 bases from J, the junction contained 6 bases not matched to a gene. Germline V gene data show CDR1 as SGHTA and CDR2 as FQGNSA. The CDR3 is 14 amino acids. The CDR3 reads CASSQQGAKTEAFF. CDR3 in DNA: TGTGCCAGCAGCCAACAGGGGGCGAAGACTGAAGCTTTCTTT. Full variable domain (remainder filled in from reference TRBV7-2 and TRBJ1-1): GAGVSQSPSNKVTEKGKDVELRCDPISGHTALYWYRQSLGQGLEFLIYFQGNSAPDKSGLPSDRFSAERTGGSVSTLTIQRTQQEDSAVYLCASSQQGAKTEAFFGQGTRLTVV.

V is TRBV5-1 and J is TRBJ1-1; 9 nucleotides align to TRBD1. Trimming at V came to 4 bases and at J to 1 base, leaving 5 bases not matched to a gene. CDR1 is SGHRS, CDR2 YFSETQ, per germline. The CDR3 runs to 15 residues. CDR3 sequence reads: CASSGTDRGNTEAFF. The CDR3, as DNA: TGCGCCAGCAGCGGAACGGACAGGGGGAACACTGAAGCTTTCTTT.

The chain couples TRBV4-1 to TRBJ2-3, with 9 bases that match TRBD1. This CDR3 comprises 16 residues. Germline V gene sequence: CDR1 MGHRA, CDR2 YSYEKL. The junction had 12 bases not matched to a gene; V was cut back by 3 bases and J by 8 bases. For the CDR3, the DNA is TGCGCCAGCAGCCAGGAACCCGGGACAGGGTTTGGTACGCAGTATTTT. Its protein is CASSQEPGTGFGTQYF.

This clone is a singleton in its sample. This chain connects TRBV27 to TRBJ2-2; 13 nucleotides align to TRBD2. Unmatched junction bases numbered 3, after V lost 3 bases and J lost 5 bases. The CDR3 covers 16 residues. CDR1 is MNHEY and CDR2 is SMNVEV in the germline V gene (reference sequence). The CDR3 DNA follows: TGTGCCAGCAGTTTGACTAGCGGGGGGATTACCGGGGAGCTGTTTTTT. Protein product: CASSLTSGGITGELFF.

This rearrangement joins TRBV19 to TRBJ2-3; TRBD2 is a possible D gene (6 bases). Trimming pared 5 bases from V and 6 bases from J, leaving 21 bases between. Germline assignment: CDR1 LNHDA and CDR2 SQIVND (reference sequence). The CDR3 loop spans 16 amino acids. CDR3 loop: CASSSGTEERGDTQYF. In DNA, the CDR3 is TGTGCCAGTAGTTCAGGGACCGAAGAACGGGGGGATACGCAGTATTTT.

The chain links TRBV10-3 to TRBJ1-1; TRBD1 is a possible D gene (5 bases). The CDR3 totals 14 residues. V was clipped by 6 bases and J by 1 base, with 12 bases between them. Germline lookup yields CDR1 ENHRY and CDR2 SYGVKD. This CDR3 is CAISVTAKNTEAFF. The CDR3 coding sequence is TGTGCCATCAGCGTGACAGCGAAGAACACTGAAGCTTTCTTT.

The rearrangement uses TRBV2 and TRBJ2-7; D is possibly TRBD2 (5 bases). The length of the CDR3 is 14 residues. The germline gives CDR1 SNHLY, CDR2 FYNNEI. V dropped 6 bases and J dropped 1 base, with 13 bases sitting between them. The CDR3 loop reads CASRGGLQSYEQYF. CDR3 sequence (DNA): TGTGCCAGCAGGGGCGGACTCCAATCCTACGAGCAGTACTTC.

The V gene is TRBV11-2, the J gene TRBJ1-2; D unclear. Trimming left V 1 base short and J 7 bases short, with 13 bases between. The germline V gene has CDR1 SGHAT and CDR2 FQNNGV. This CDR3 contains 14 residues. The CDR3 DNA reads as TGTGCCAGCAGCTTAGGCGAGGGCAGTTCTGGCTACACCTTC. This sequence encodes CASSLGEGSSGYTF.

This clone was found a few times. An end of the junction does not agree with germline; a read error may underlie this. J is TRBJ1-5 and V is TRBV19, with 8 positions matching TRBD1. The CDR3 contains 14 residues. The germline V gene encodes CDR1 LNHDA and CDR2 SQIVND (reference sequence). The CDR3 DNA is TGTGCTAGTAAAGGGCAGGGGGCAAGTCAGCCCCAGCATTTT. Amino acid sequence: CASKGQGASQPQHF.

The CDR3 protein is CASSPPGGGPYEQYF. The CDR3 nucleotides are TGTGCCAGCAGCCCCCCCGGGGGGGGGCCTTACGAGCAGTACTTC. The chain recombines TRBV5-6 with TRBJ2-7, with 8 bases aligning to TRBD2. The CDR3 loop spans 15 amino acids. V lost 4 bases, J lost 4 bases, and 10 bases stayed unmatched. The V gene's germline CDR1 is SGHDT and CDR2 YYEEEE.

V usage is TRBV29-1 and J usage is TRBJ1-3; D is unclear. The CDR3 has 12 amino acids. Between the trimmed V and J ends, which lost 6 bases and 0 bases, there was a span of 6 bases. Germline values: CDR1 SQVTM, CDR2 ANQGSEA. The CDR3 bases are TGCAGCGTCTCCTACTCTGGAAACACCATATATTTT. Amino acid sequence: CSVSYSGNTIYF.

The rearrangement joins TRBV19 to TRBJ1-2; TRBD1 is a possible D gene (5 bases). Per the germline V gene, CDR1 is LNHDA and CDR2 is SQIVND (reference sequence). Trimming cost V 6 bases and J 0 bases, with 11 bases left between them. The CDR3 consists of 14 residues. CDR3 DNA sequence: TGTGCCAGTAGGAGGGGAGGAACTAACTATGGCTACACCTTC. This encodes CASRRGGTNYGYTF. Variable domain in full (rest from reference TRBV19 and TRBJ1-2): DGGITQSPKYLFRKEGQNVTLSCEQNLNHDAMYWYRQDPGQGLRLIYYSQIVNDFQKGDIAEGYSVSREKKESFPLTVTSAQKNPTAFYLCASRRGGTNYGYTFGSGTRLTVV.

The chain couples TRBV5-5 to TRBJ2-2, with a tentative D call TRBD1 (5 bases). This CDR3 contains 15 residues. The V end was cut by 0 bases, the J end by 7 bases, with 13 bases between. Germline CDR1 is SGHKS and CDR2 is YYEKEE (reference sequence). The CDR3 loop reads CASSLGQWGGGELFF. The CDR3 DNA follows: TGTGCCAGCAGCTTGGGACAGTGGGGTGGCGGGGAGCTGTTTTTT.